Below, 12 T cell receptor beta chains from the same sample are listed, as sequenced in a study of T cells after yellow fever vaccination. TCRdb used MiXCR to reprocess the 5' RACE reads, holding one entry per CDR3 protein. This sample has 75,000 to 100,000 distinct CDR3 sequences, with under 9% found just once. The sample here was CD8+ T cells not binding an NS4B(214-222) dextramer, sorted from PBMCs, taken around 15 days after the first yellow fever vaccination. These receptors all come from a man between 18 and 35 years old who received the YFV17D yellow fever vaccine.

J is TRBJ2-7 and V is TRBV6-5, with D tentatively TRBD2 (5 bases). Germline V CDR1 and CDR2: MNHEY, SVGAGI. Between the trimmed V and J ends, which lost 2 bases and 5 bases, there was a span of 22 bases. This CDR3 spans 17 amino acids. CDR3 nucleotide sequence: TGTGCCAGCAGTTACGCGGTCGGGGAAGGGAAGTCTGACGAGCAGTACTTC. It specifies CASSYAVGEGKSDEQYF.

This rearrangement joins TRBV30 to TRBJ1-5; 11 bases fit TRBD1. Germline V gene sequence: CDR1 GTSNPN, CDR2 SVGIG (reference sequence). This CDR3 comprises 13 residues. J lost 7 bases, V lost 5 bases, and 4 bases had no gene match. The CDR3: CAWGQGAGQPQHF. The CDR3 DNA reads as TGTGCCTGGGGACAGGGGGCCGGACAGCCCCAGCATTTT.

This clonotype was found a few times. CDR3 bases: TGTGCCAGCAGTTTGACGATGAACACTGAAGCTTTCTTT. Translated, it gives CASSLTMNTEAFF. The chain has TRBV12-3 or TRBV12-4 and TRBJ1-1; D uncertain. Trimming cost V 3 bases and J 0 bases, with 5 bases left between them. The CDR3 sequence is 13 residues long.

This clonotype was detected a few times. The rearrangement uses TRBV4-3 and TRBJ1-5, with D hard to call. The CDR3 totals 15 residues. The ends were cut back, 1 base at V and 0 bases at J, with 7 bases in the middle. In germline, CDR1 is LGHNA, CDR2 YSLEER. CDR3 coding DNA: TGCGCCAGCAGCCAAGTTCGGGGTAGCAATCAGCCCCAGCATTTT. Translation: CASSQVRGSNQPQHF.

This clonotype came up a few times. This chain links TRBV29-1 with TRBJ2-5, with 11 bases aligning to TRBD1. This CDR3 is 15 amino acids long. J was trimmed by 3 bases and V by 3 bases; bases with no gene match: 6. Germline lookup yields CDR1 SQVTM and CDR2 ANQGSEA. CDR3 residues: CSVERPGQGEETQYF. CDR3 nucleotides: TGCAGCGTTGAGAGGCCGGGACAGGGGGAAGAGACCCAGTACTTC.

The chain couples TRBV9 to TRBJ2-5, with 12 bases fitting TRBD1. The germline V gene has CDR1 SGDLS and CDR2 YYNGEE. V trimming: 3 bases; J trimming: 5 bases; junction bases outside the gene matches: 5. This CDR3 has 15 residues. The CDR3 DNA reads TGTGCCAGCAGCGAGGGGACAGGGGGCTGGGAGACCCAGTACTTC. Amino acids: CASSEGTGGWETQYF.

This clonotype was seen many times. This chain joins TRBV27 and TRBJ2-7, with D maybe TRBD1 (5 bases). The length of the CDR3 is 14 residues. The V gene lost 5 bases and the J gene lost 0 bases, with 11 bases spanning the gap. Germline-derived CDR1 and CDR2 are MNHEY and SMNVEV (reference sequence). CDR3 DNA sequence: TGTGCCAGCAGTCCCACACAGGTCTCCTACGAGCAGTACTTC. Translation: CASSPTQVSYEQYF.

The V and J genes are TRBV5-1 and TRBJ2-7; 9 bases align to TRBD1. Trimming removed 4 bases from V and 6 bases from J; junction bases left unmatched: 5. The CDR3 is 13 amino acids. Germline V gene lookup returns CDR1 SGHRS and CDR2 YFSETQ. Here the CDR3 DNA reads TGCGCCAGCAGCGTCACAGGGGGCGGCGAGCAGTACTTC. It is translated as CASSVTGGGEQYF.

The CDR3 region is CASSYGEGTTGELFF. The CDR3 nucleotides read TGTGCCAGCAGTTATGGGGAGGGGACCACCGGGGAGCTGTTTTTT. The chain has TRBV6-5 and TRBJ2-2; TRBD2 matches 7 bases. This CDR3 is 15 amino acids long. Germline CDR1 MNHEY, CDR2 SVGAGI. V lost 3 bases, J lost 4 bases, and 5 bases stayed unmatched.

V is TRBV19 and J is TRBJ1-1; maybe TRBD1 (6 bases). This CDR3 is 16 amino acids long. Deletions cut 9 bases from V and 0 bases from J, with 20 bases between. Germline V gene data show CDR1 as LNHDA and CDR2 as SQIVND (reference sequence). The CDR3 sequence: CASHRVRLGMNTEAFF. The CDR3 region has the DNA TGTGCCAGCCACAGGGTAAGACTTGGTATGAACACTGAAGCTTTCTTT.

This rearrangement joins TRBV5-5 to TRBJ2-7; the D call may be TRBD1 or TRBD2 (5 bases each). V dropped 3 bases and J dropped 7 bases, with 14 bases sitting between them. Germline V gene sequence: CDR1 SGHKS, CDR2 YYEKEE (reference sequence). The CDR3 totals 13 residues. CDR3 sequence reads: CASSWNRRREQYV. The DNA for the CDR3 is TGTGCCAGCAGCTGGAACAGGAGGCGTGAGCAGTACGTC.

This clonotype was seen a few times. J is TRBJ1-2 and V is TRBV6-1; TRBD1 aligns across 8 bases. V lost 6 bases and J lost 3; bases outside the gene matches: 3. Germline V gene sequence: CDR1 MNHNS, CDR2 SASEGT. The CDR3 loop spans 13 amino acids. The CDR3 spells CASRNRGYYGYTF. CDR3 DNA sequence: TGTGCCAGCAGGAACAGGGGGTACTATGGCTACACCTTC.